The T cell receptor beta chain under discussion was sequenced for a study of blood T cell repertoires in COVID-19. The wider study: Material from acute and convalescent COVID-19 was sourced from the United States, Italy and Spain. The cDNA or gDNA used as material had been derived from T cells, B-cell-depleted T cells, or PBMCs.

Authors' methods: It was from reference gene primer amplification that nucleated cell counts were estimated. Assay used: immunoSEQ multiplex PCR; TCRdb lists only in-frame clones, some missing. The V and J calls and clone size were taken over from that table, and D and trimming were inferred from the DNA. The table has some 350,000 clones, around 90% seen once; the top ten hold around 7%. CDR3 length: 18 residues. The germline CDR1 and CDR2 sequences are SGDLS and YYNGEE. The trim removed 4 bases at V and 5 bases at J, leaving 13 bases unmatched. This TCR was recovered from a man between 18 and 29 years old with active or convalescent COVID-19. The chain uses TRBV9 and TRBJ2-1, with 12 bases identical to TRBD2. Sequenced: peripheral blood. Written as DNA, the CDR3 is TGTGCCAGCAGCACCCCTAGCGGGAGGGCCCGGGACCACAATGAGCAGTTCTTC. Translating it yields CASSTPSGRARDHNEQFF.